Listed here are 3 T cell receptor beta chains from one sample, sequenced in a study of T cells after yellow fever vaccination. TCRdb called the 5' RACE reads again in MiXCR, with one record for every CDR3 protein. The sample has just under 600,000 distinct CDR3 sequences; roughly 13% are singletons. The source was PBMCs, collected on the day of the yellow fever booster vaccination. Receptors originate from a man aged 30-40 years who received the YFV17D yellow fever vaccine.

V gene TRBV4-3 combines with J gene TRBJ2-1; D uncertain. V lost 1 base to trimming and J lost 3 bases, with 7 bases between them. The CDR3 runs 14 residues. Germline V gives CDR1 LGHNA, CDR2 YSLEER. The CDR3 DNA reads TGCGCCAGCAGCCAAGCTGATTTCTACAATGAGCAGTTCTTC. It specifies CASSQADFYNEQFF.

This chain joins TRBV4-3 and TRBJ1-4; no firm D call. The V gene's germline CDR1 is LGHNA and CDR2 YSLEER. The ends were cut back, 0 bases at V and 8 bases at J, with 7 bases in the middle. The length of the CDR3 is 13 residues. DNA of the CDR3: TGCGCCAGCAGCCAAGATATGGGGGAAAAACTGTTTTTT. This codes for CASSQDMGEKLFF.

In nucleotides, the CDR3 is TGTGCCAGCAGTCCACTATATATGGGGCAGGCATATGGTGAGCAGTTCTTC. Its protein is CASSPLYMGQAYGEQFF. V gene TRBV28 combines with J gene TRBJ2-1; a possible D gene is TRBD1 (5 bases). V shed 5 bases and J shed 9 bases, with 26 bases lying between them. CDR1 is MDHEN and CDR2 is SYDVKM in the germline V gene. The CDR3 extends over 17 amino acids.